This entry features one T cell receptor beta chain sequence. The germline gives CDR1 MNHEY, CDR2 SVGAGI. The CDR3 is 14 residues long. V gave up 2 bases and J gave up 4 bases, with 10 bases separating them. Study processing details: Cell counts per sample came from amplifying reference gene primers. Only in-frame clones appear in the TCRdb table, and some are missing; sequencing was by immunoSEQ multiplex PCR. The DNA gave D and trimming, while V, J and clone size come from that table. The sample shows some 5,200 clones, nearly 90% of them seen only once. This entry is derived from a study of blood T cell repertoires in COVID-19. Study-level background: Acute and convalescent COVID-19 samples came from the United States, Italy and Spain. Nucleic acid was either cDNA or gDNA, and it came from T cells, B-cell-depleted T cells, or PBMCs.

The sequenced sample consisted of peripheral blood. This sequence originates from an elderly woman with acute or convalescent COVID-19. J is TRBJ2-3 and V is TRBV6-5; D is possibly TRBD2 (6 bases). CDR3 sequence reads: CASSYRWGADTQYF. The CDR3 DNA is TGTGCCAGCAGTTACCGATGGGGGGCAGATACGCAGTATTTT.